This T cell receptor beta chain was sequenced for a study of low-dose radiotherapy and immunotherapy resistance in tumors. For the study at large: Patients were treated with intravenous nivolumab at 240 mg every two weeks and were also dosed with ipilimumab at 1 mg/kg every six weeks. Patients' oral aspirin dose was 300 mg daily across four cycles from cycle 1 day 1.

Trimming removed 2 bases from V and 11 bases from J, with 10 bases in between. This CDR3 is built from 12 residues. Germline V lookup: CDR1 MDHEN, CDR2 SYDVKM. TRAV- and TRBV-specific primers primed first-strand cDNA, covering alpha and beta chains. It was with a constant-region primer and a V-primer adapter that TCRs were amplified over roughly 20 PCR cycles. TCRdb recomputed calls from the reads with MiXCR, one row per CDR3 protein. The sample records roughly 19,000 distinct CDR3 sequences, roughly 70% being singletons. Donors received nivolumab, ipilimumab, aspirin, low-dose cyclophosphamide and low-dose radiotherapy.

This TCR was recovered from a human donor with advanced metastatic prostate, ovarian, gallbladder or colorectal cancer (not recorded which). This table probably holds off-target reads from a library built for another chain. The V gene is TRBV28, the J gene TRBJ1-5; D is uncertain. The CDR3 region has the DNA TGTGCCAGCAGTTTAGGCCGGCTGACCCAGCATTTT. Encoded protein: CASSLGRLTQHF.